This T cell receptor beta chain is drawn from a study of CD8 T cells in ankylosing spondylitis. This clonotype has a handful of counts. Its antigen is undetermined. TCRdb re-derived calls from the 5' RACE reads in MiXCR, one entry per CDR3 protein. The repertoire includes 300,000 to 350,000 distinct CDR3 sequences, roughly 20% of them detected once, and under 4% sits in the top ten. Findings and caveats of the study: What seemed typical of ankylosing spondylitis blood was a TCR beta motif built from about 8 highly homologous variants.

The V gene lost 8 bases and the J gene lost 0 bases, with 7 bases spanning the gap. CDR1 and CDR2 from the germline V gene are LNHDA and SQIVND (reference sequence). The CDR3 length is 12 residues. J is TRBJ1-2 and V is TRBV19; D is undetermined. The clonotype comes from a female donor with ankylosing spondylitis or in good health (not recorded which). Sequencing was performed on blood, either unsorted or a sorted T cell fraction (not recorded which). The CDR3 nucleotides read TGTGCCAGTTCTAGGGCTAACTATGGCTACACCTTC. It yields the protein CASSRANYGYTF.